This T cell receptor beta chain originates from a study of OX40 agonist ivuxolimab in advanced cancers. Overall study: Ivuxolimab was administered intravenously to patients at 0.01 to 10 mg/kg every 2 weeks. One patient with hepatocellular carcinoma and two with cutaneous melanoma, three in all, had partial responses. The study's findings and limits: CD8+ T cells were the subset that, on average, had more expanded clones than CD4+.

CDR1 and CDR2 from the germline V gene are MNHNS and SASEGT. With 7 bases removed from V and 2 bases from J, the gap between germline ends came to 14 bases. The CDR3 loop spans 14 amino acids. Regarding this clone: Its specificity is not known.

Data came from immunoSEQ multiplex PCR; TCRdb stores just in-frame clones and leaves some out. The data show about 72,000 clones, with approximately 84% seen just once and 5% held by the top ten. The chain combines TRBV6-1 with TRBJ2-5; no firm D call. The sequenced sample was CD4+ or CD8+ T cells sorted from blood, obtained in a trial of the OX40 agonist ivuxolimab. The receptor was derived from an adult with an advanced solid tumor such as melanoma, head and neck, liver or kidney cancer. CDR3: CASTRRTWQETQYF. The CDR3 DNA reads TGTGCCAGCACCAGAAGGACCTGGCAAGAGACCCAGTACTTC.